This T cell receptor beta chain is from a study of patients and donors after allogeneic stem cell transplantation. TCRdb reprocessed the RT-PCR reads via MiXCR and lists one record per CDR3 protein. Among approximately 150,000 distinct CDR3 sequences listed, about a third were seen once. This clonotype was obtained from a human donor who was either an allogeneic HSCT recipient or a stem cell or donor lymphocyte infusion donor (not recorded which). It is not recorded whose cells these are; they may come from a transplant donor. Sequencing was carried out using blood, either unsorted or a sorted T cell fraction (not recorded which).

CDR3 bases: TGTGCCAGCGCAGGATGGAGCAATCAGCCCCAGCATTTT. Protein: CASAGWSNQPQHF. V and J are TRBV6-6 and TRBJ1-5, with D unclear. V lost 8 bases and J lost 1, with 9 bases in between. Germline V CDR1 and CDR2: MNHNY, SVGAGI (reference sequence). CDR3 length: 13 amino acids.